This record looks at one T cell receptor (beta chain) sequence and its context. This sample is drawn from a study of cytomegalovirus exposure and HLA in healthy donors. In the PCR, 60 Vbeta and 13 Jbeta primers were used. Data came from immunoSEQ multiplex PCR; TCRdb stores just in-frame clones and leaves some out. The repertoire holds around 180,000 clones, around 79% seen once, with approximately 0.7% in the top ten. The receptor was derived from a woman aged 40 to 49 in good health and CMV-seronegative. The sequencing sample was made of PBMCs.

CDR3 residues: CASSELQGLPEAFF. CDR3 in DNA: TGTGCCAGCAGTGAGTTGCAGGGGCTCCCTGAAGCTTTCTTT. The chain has TRBV2 and TRBJ1-1, with D possibly TRBD1 on 6 matching bases. This CDR3 region has 14 residues. From germline, CDR1 is SNHLY and CDR2 FYNNEI. V was trimmed by 3 bases and J by 6 bases, leaving 14 bases between them.